Below are 22 T cell receptor beta chains sequenced from a single sample in a study of OX40 agonist ivuxolimab in advanced cancers. Libraries were prepared by immunoSEQ multiplex PCR; TCRdb keeps only in-frame clonotypes and omits some of them. The table records tens of thousands of clones, approximately 81% of them present only once. The sample here was CD4+ or CD8+ T cells sorted from blood, taken in a trial of the OX40 agonist ivuxolimab. The receptors here all came from an adult with an advanced solid tumor such as melanoma, head and neck, liver or kidney cancer.

V is TRBV5-1 and J is TRBJ1-3; 8 bases are a match to TRBD1. The CDR3 runs to 17 residues. Germline CDR1 reads SGHRS; CDR2 reads YFSETQ. V shed 0 bases and J 2 bases; nucleotides not matched to a gene: 7. CDR3 in amino acids: CASSLAPQGATGNTIYF. DNA of the CDR3: TGCGCCAGCAGCTTGGCCCCCCAGGGGGCAACTGGAAACACCATATATTTT. The whole variable domain, remainder taken from reference TRBV5-1 and TRBJ1-3, is KAGVTQTPRYLIKTRGQQVTLSCSPISGHRSVSWYQQTPGQGLQFLFEYFSETQRNKGNFPGRFSGRQFSNSRSEMNVSTLELGDSALYLCASSLAPQGATGNTIYFGEGSWLTVV.

This clone was picked up one time. J is TRBJ2-7 and V is TRBV5-1; no clear D. The CDR3 length is 13 residues. Looked up from germline, CDR1 is SGHRS and CDR2 is YFSETQ. V was trimmed by 7 bases and J by 3 bases, leaving 14 bases between them. The CDR3 bases are TGCGCCAGCGTCCCATGCTGGGTCTACGAGCAGTACTTC. Protein product: CASVPCWVYEQYF. The complete variable domain, with remaining parts taken from reference TRBV5-1 and TRBJ2-7, reads KAGVTQTPRYLIKTRGQQVTLSCSPISGHRSVSWYQQTPGQGLQFLFEYFSETQRNKGNFPGRFSGRQFSNSRSEMNVSTLELGDSALYLCASVPCWVYEQYFGPGTRLTVT.

In its sample, this clone was seen once. This chain connects TRBV11-2 to TRBJ2-5; D is undetermined. Trimming took 5 bases from V and 0 from J, leaving 7 bases between them. Germline-derived CDR1 and CDR2 are SGHAT and FQNNGV. This CDR3 spans 13 amino acids. The CDR3 DNA is TGTGCCAGCAGCCCCACAAACCAAGAGACCCAGTACTTC. As protein: CASSPTNQETQYF.

The gene calls are TRBV28 and TRBJ2-7, with D unclear. This CDR3 contains 15 residues. Trimming cost V 1 base and J 1 base, with 11 bases left between them. Germline V lookup: CDR1 MDHEN, CDR2 SYDVKM. In nucleotides, the CDR3 is TGTGCCAGCAGTTTATCCCTCCTAGTTTCCTACGAGCAGTACTTC. Residues: CASSLSLLVSYEQYF.

This clone appeared a few times. V is TRBV5-6 and J is TRBJ1-2, with D hard to call. The V and J ends lost 2 bases and 0 bases respectively, with 14 bases between them. This CDR3 is built from 16 residues. Germline CDR1 SGHDT, CDR2 YYEEEE. The CDR3 DNA is TGTGCCAGCAGCTTACGGAGGACCGAAGCTAACTATGGCTACACCTTC. Protein product: CASSLRRTEANYGYTF.

The rearrangement uses TRBV5-6 and TRBJ2-7; 13 bases agree with TRBD2. J was trimmed by 4 bases and V by 4 bases; bases with no gene match: 8. This CDR3 region has 16 residues. Germline V gene data show CDR1 as SGHDT and CDR2 as YYEEEE. This CDR3 is CASSIGLAGVLYEQYF. CDR3 bases: TGTGCCAGCAGCATCGGACTAGCGGGAGTCCTATACGAGCAGTACTTC.

In this sample, this clone turned up once. The rearrangement links TRBV5-8 to TRBJ2-1; D unclear. Looked up from germline, CDR1 is SGHTS and CDR2 is YDEGEE. The CDR3 runs to 12 residues. Trimming took 0 bases from V and 11 from J, leaving 9 bases between them. For the CDR3, the DNA is TGTGCCAGCAGCTTGGAGAGGCTCCAGCAGTTCTTC. Protein: CASSLERLQQFF.

The chain uses TRBV5-1 and TRBJ2-7; TRBD2 aligns across 10 bases. Germline values: CDR1 SGHRS, CDR2 YFSETQ. After removal of 4 bases from V and 4 bases from J, the junction contained 8 bases not matched to a gene. The length of the CDR3 is 15 residues. The chain's CDR3 is CASSPVSSGSYEQYF. The DNA of the CDR3 is TGCGCCAGCAGCCCCGTCTCTAGCGGGAGTTACGAGCAGTACTTC.

The rearrangement uses TRBV27 and TRBJ2-2; D might be TRBD2 (7 bases). CDR3 length: 15 amino acids. Trimming left V 2 bases short and J 5 bases short, with 12 bases between. CDR1 is MNHEY, CDR2 SMNVEV, per germline (reference sequence). CDR3 sequence reads: CASSLGGAGTGELFF. The CDR3 DNA is TGTGCCAGCAGTTTAGGGGGGGCTGGGACCGGGGAGCTGTTTTTT.

The chain carries TRBV6-5 and TRBJ1-2; weak D call: TRBD1 (6 bases). Germline assignment: CDR1 MNHEY and CDR2 SVGAGI. The CDR3 length is 15 residues. Trimming removed 0 bases from V and 7 bases from J, with 15 bases in between. The CDR3 nucleotides read TGTGCCAGCAGTTACTCGAATGGCAGGGGCTCTGGCTACACCTTC. Translation gives CASSYSNGRGSGYTF.

The chain is built from TRBV5-1 and TRBJ2-5, with 10 bases fitting TRBD2. Germline V gene data show CDR1 as SGHRS and CDR2 as YFSETQ. Unmatched junction bases numbered 5, after V lost 4 bases and J lost 2 bases. The CDR3 totals 15 residues. Here the CDR3 reads CASSVLAGEQETQYF. The CDR3 DNA follows: TGCGCCAGCAGCGTCCTAGCGGGAGAGCAAGAGACCCAGTACTTC. Filled out from reference TRBV5-1 and TRBJ2-5, the complete variable domain reads KAGVTQTPRYLIKTRGQQVTLSCSPISGHRSVSWYQQTPGQGLQFLFEYFSETQRNKGNFPGRFSGRQFSNSRSEMNVSTLELGDSALYLCASSVLAGEQETQYFGPGTRLLVL.

The chain recombines TRBV18 with TRBJ2-7, with D tentatively TRBD1 (6 bases). Germline CDR1 KGHSH, CDR2 LQKENI. This CDR3 is built from 15 residues. V was shortened by 2 bases and J by 2 bases, with 13 bases between the two germline ends. The CDR3 is CASSPGKGVTYEQYF. The CDR3 DNA reads TGTGCCAGCTCACCAGGAAAGGGGGTAACCTACGAGCAGTACTTC. The full variable domain, with the rest looked up from reference TRBV18 and TRBJ2-7, is NAGVMQNPRHLVRRRGQEARLRCSPMKGHSHVYWYRQLPEEGLKFMVYLQKENIIDESGMPKERFSAEFPKEGPSILRIQQVVRGDSAAYFCASSPGKGVTYEQYFGPGTRLTVT.

The rearrangement uses TRBV6-5 and TRBJ1-3; D gene unclear. V was clipped by 0 bases and J by 1 base, with 10 bases between them. The length of the CDR3 is 16 residues. The germline gives CDR1 MNHEY, CDR2 SVGAGI. CDR3 sequence: CASSYSSLSSGNTIYF. As DNA, the CDR3 is TGTGCCAGCAGTTACTCGAGTCTGAGTTCTGGAAACACCATATATTTT.

The genes are TRBV28 and TRBJ2-3, with 8 bases aligning to TRBD2. Germline loops: CDR1 MDHEN, CDR2 SYDVKM. Losses at the gene ends were 3 bases for V and 5 bases for J; bases not matched to a gene: 13. CDR3 size: 17 residues. The CDR3 reads CASSFPRSGNRGDTQYF. The DNA for the CDR3 is TGTGCCAGCAGTTTCCCTCGTAGCGGGAATAGGGGAGATACGCAGTATTTT.

The rearrangement uses TRBV28 and TRBJ2-5; the D is unclear. V was clipped by 2 bases and J by 2 bases, with 9 bases between them. Germline loops: CDR1 MDHEN, CDR2 SYDVKM. The CDR3 sequence is 14 residues long. The CDR3 sequence is CASSLQGWQETQYF. In DNA form, the CDR3 reads TGTGCCAGCAGTTTACAAGGTTGGCAAGAGACCCAGTACTTC.

This chain joins TRBV29-1 and TRBJ1-5; tentatively, D is TRBD1 (5 bases). CDR1 and CDR2 (germline): SQVTM, ANQGSEA. This CDR3 is 13 amino acids long. The V end lost 4 bases, the J end lost 3 bases, and 10 bases lay between the germline ends. Here the CDR3 reads CSVGGLHNQPQHF. The CDR3 DNA reads TGCAGCGTTGGGGGACTTCACAATCAGCCCCAGCATTTT.

The chain couples TRBV5-4 to TRBJ1-4; the match to TRBD1 covers 9 bases. Germline V CDR1 and CDR2: SGHNT, YYREEE (reference sequence). V lost 3 bases and J lost 8; bases outside the gene matches: 8. This CDR3 is built from 15 residues. In nucleotides, the CDR3 is TGTGCCAGCAGCTCTAACAGGGGGCGCGAAGAAAAACTGTTTTTT. This encodes CASSSNRGREEKLFF.

A remark on this clone: The junction and the germline gene differ at one end; a read error may be behind it. The CDR3 DNA sequence: TGTGCTAGCAGCTTAGCAAGGGGGTCCTACGAGCAGTACTTC. It codes for CASSLARGSYEQYF. This chain joins TRBV7-7 and TRBJ2-7, with D maybe TRBD1 (6 bases). CDR3 length: 14 residues. CDR1 is SSHAT and CDR2 is FNYEAQ in the germline V gene (reference sequence).

V and J are TRBV28 and TRBJ2-5; unclear D gene. The CDR3 sequence is 15 residues long. V was pared by 3 bases and J by 0 bases, with 11 bases between. Per the germline V gene, CDR1 is MDHEN and CDR2 is SYDVKM. The CDR3 DNA is TGTGCCAGCAGTTTTGACATTGGACACCAAGAGACCCAGTACTTC. This translates into CASSFDIGHQETQYF. The full variable domain, completed using reference TRBV28 and TRBJ2-5, is DVKVTQSSRYLVKRTGEKVFLECVQDMDHENMFWYRQDPGLGLRLIYFSYDVKMKEKGDIPEGYSVSREKKERFSLILESASTNQTSMYLCASSFDIGHQETQYFGPGTRLLVL.

The CDR3 protein is CASSIGAGELFF. The CDR3 DNA reads TGTGCCAGCAGCATAGGTGCCGGGGAGCTGTTTTTT. This chain joins TRBV6-5 and TRBJ2-2; D remains ambiguous. The V end lost 6 bases, the J end lost 6 bases, and 8 bases lay between the germline ends. The V gene's germline CDR1 is MNHEY and CDR2 SVGAGI. The CDR3 consists of 12 residues.

V and J are TRBV6-1 and TRBJ1-4; 8 bases are shared with TRBD1. Germline CDR1 reads MNHNS; CDR2 reads SASEGT. This CDR3 contains 16 residues. The J segment lost 4 bases and the V segment lost 4 bases, leaving 8 bases of the junction unmatched. The CDR3 region has the DNA TGTGCCAGCAGTGTTTTTGGGGACAGGAGTAATGAAAAACTGTTTTTT. This gives the protein CASSVFGDRSNEKLFF.

V and J are TRBV5-1 and TRBJ2-2; no definite D call. Germline V gene sequence: CDR1 SGHRS, CDR2 YFSETQ. The CDR3 covers 14 residues. V lost 0 bases and J lost 1, with 4 bases in between. The CDR3 loop is CASSLGGNTGELFF. DNA of the CDR3: TGCGCCAGCAGCTTGGGAGGGAACACCGGGGAGCTGTTTTTT.